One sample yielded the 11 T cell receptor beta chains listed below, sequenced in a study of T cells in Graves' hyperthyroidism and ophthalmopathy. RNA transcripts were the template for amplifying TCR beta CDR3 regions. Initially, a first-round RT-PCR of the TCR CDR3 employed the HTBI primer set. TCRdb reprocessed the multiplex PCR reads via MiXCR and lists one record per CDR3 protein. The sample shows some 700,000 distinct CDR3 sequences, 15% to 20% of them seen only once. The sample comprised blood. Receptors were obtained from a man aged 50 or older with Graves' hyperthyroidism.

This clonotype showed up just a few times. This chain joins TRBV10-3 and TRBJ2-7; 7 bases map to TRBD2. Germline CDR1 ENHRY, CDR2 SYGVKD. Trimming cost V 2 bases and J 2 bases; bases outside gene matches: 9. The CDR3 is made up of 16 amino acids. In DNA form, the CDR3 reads TGTGCCATCAGTGAGAACGAGAAGCGGGGAGCCTACGAGCAGTACTTC. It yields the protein CAISENEKRGAYEQYF.

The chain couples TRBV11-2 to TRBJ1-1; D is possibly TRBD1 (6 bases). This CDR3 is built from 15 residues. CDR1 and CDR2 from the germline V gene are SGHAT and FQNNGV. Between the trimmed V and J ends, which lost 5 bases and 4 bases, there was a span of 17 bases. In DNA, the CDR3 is TGTGCCAGCAGCGCACCCTGGGGAGGGGGCACTGAAGCTTTCTTT. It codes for CASSAPWGGGTEAFF.

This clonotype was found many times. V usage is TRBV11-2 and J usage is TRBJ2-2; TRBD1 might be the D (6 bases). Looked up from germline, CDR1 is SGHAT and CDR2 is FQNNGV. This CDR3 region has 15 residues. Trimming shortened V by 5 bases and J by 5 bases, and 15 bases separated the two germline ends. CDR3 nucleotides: TGTGCCAGCAGCCCCGGACAGTACCAAACCGGGGAGCTGTTTTTT. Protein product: CASSPGQYQTGELFF.

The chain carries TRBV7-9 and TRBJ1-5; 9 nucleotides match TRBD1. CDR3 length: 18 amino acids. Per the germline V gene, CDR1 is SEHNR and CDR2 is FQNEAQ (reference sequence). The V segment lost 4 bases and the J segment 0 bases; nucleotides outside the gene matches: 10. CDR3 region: CASSWNPGQGRSNQPQHF. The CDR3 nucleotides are TGTGCCAGCAGCTGGAACCCGGGACAGGGACGTAGCAATCAGCCCCAGCATTTT.

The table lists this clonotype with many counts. The CDR3 is CASSYFGGRTDTQYF. The CDR3, as DNA: TGTGCCAGCAGTTACTTTGGGGGGCGAACAGATACGCAGTATTTT. The chain couples TRBV6-2 or TRBV6-3 to TRBJ2-3; perhaps D is TRBD1 or TRBD2 (6 bases each). The V gene lost 1 base and the J gene lost 3 bases, with 11 bases spanning the gap. CDR1 and CDR2 (germline): MNHEY, SVGEGT. The CDR3 loop spans 15 amino acids.

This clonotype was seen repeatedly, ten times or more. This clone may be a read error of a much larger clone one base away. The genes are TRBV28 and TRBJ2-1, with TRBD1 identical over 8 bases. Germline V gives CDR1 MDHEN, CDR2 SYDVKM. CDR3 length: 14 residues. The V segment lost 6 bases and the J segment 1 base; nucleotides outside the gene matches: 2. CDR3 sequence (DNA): TGTGCCAGCAGGAGGACAGGGTCCTACAATGAGCAGTTCTTC. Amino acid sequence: CASRRTGSYNEQFF.

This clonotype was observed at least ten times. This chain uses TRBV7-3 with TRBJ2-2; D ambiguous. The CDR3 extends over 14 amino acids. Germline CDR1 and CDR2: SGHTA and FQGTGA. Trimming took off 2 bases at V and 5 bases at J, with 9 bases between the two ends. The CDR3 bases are TGTGCCAGCAGCTTAGTCCCTGGGACCGGGGAGCTGTTTTTT. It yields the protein CASSLVPGTGELFF. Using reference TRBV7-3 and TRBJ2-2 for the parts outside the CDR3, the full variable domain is GAGVSQTPSNKVTEKGKYVELRCDPISGHTALYWYRQSLGQGPEFLIYFQGTGAADDSGLPNDRFFAVRPEGSVSTLKIQRTERGDSAVYLCASSLVPGTGELFFGEGSRLTVL.

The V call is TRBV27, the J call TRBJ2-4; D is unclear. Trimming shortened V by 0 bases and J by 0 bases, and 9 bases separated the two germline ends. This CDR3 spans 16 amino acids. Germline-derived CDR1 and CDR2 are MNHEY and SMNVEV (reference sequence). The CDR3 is CASSLSTQTAKNIQYF. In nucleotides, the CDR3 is TGTGCCAGCAGTTTATCCACTCAGACAGCCAAAAACATTCAGTACTTC.

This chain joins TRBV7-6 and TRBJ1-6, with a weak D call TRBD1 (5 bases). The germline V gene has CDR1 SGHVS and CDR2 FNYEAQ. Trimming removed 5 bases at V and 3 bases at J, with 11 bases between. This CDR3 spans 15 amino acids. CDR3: CASSIQEHYNSPLHF. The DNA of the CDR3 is TGTGCCAGCAGCATACAGGAACACTATAATTCACCCCTCCACTTT.

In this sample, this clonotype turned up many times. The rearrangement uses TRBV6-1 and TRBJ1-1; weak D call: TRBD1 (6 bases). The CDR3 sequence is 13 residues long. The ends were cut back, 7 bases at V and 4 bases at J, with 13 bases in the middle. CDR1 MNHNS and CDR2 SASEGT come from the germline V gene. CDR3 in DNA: TGTGCCAGCAAAGGACAGTCTGGCACTGAAGCTTTCTTT. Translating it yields CASKGQSGTEAFF.

This CDR3 reads CSARGRLAGSYEQYF. In DNA, the CDR3 is TGCAGTGCTAGGGGTCGGCTAGCGGGATCCTACGAGCAGTACTTC. This rearrangement joins TRBV20-1 to TRBJ2-7; 9 bases are a match to TRBD2. This CDR3 has 15 residues. The V gene end was trimmed by 3 bases and the J gene end by 1 base; junction bases not matched to a gene: 7. The germline CDR1 and CDR2 sequences are DFQATT and SNEGSKA (reference sequence).